Listed below are T cell receptor beta chains from one sample, sequenced in a study of CD8 T cells in ankylosing spondylitis. TCRdb used MiXCR to reprocess the 5' RACE reads, holding one entry per CDR3 protein. The table records some 300,000 distinct CDR3 sequences, under 25% of them present only once. Sequences were obtained from blood, either unsorted or a sorted T cell fraction (not recorded which). The receptors here all came from a female donor with ankylosing spondylitis or in good health (not recorded which). The CDR3 runs from the conserved cysteine through the conserved F or W. The D gene is left open where the match is weak. Rows give clone size only sometimes, using once, few, many, or a class for an expanded clone.

TRBD1,TRBJ1-4,TRBV5-1,.,CASSRTGGNEKLFF,TGCGCCAGCAGCCGTACAGGGGGCAATGAAAAACTGTTTTTT
.,TRBJ2-1,TRBV12-3/TRBV12-4,.,CASSPTGEQFF,TGTGCCAGCAGTCCCACGGGTGAGCAGTTCTTC
TRBD1,TRBJ2-7,TRBV4-2,.,CASSHVKTGTGSYEQYF,TGTGCCAGCAGCCATGTTAAGACCGGGACAGGATCCTACGAGCAGTACTTC
.,TRBJ1-5,TRBV20-1,.,CSARPDPNQPQHF,TGCAGTGCTAGACCTGACCCCAATCAGCCCCAGCATTTT
.,TRBJ2-7,TRBV12-3/TRBV12-4,.,CASSLNGPTYEQYF,TGTGCCAGCAGTTTGAACGGTCCGACCTACGAGCAGTACTTC
TRBD2,TRBJ2-2,TRBV28,.,CASSPPSGTGIGELFF,TGTGCCAGCAGTCCCCCTAGCGGGACGGGAATCGGGGAGCTGTTTTTT
.,TRBJ2-1,TRBV4-1,.,CASSHYREIGNEQFF,TGCGCCAGCAGCCACTACAGGGAAATAGGGAATGAGCAGTTCTTC
TRBD1,TRBJ2-2,TRBV5-1,.,CASSGTGQAGHTGELFF,TGCGCCAGCAGCGGGACAGGGCAGGCAGGGCACACCGGGGAGCTGTTTTTT
.,TRBJ1-2,TRBV29-1,many,CSSHGEEGTNYGYTF,TGCAGCTCCCACGGGGAAGAGGGAACTAACTATGGCTACACCTTC
TRBD2,TRBJ2-1,TRBV10-3,few,CAISESGRGLFYNEQFF,TGTGCCATCAGTGAGAGCGGGAGAGGTTTATTTTACAATGAGCAGTTCTTC
TRBD2,TRBJ2-1,TRBV10-3,few,CAISEKGLAGAQRIYNEQFF,TGTGCCATCAGTGAGAAGGGACTAGCGGGAGCCCAACGGATATACAATGAGCAGTTCTTC
TRBD1,TRBJ1-1,TRBV18,.,CASSPQTGENTEAFF,TGTGCCAGCTCACCTCAGACAGGGGAGAACACTGAAGCTTTCTTT
.,TRBJ1-1,TRBV20-1,.,CSASLSVGGAEAFF,TGCAGTGCTAGTTTGTCAGTGGGGGGAGCTGAAGCTTTCTTT
TRBD2,TRBJ2-1,TRBV5-1,.,CASSYRLANEQFF,TGCGCCAGCAGCTACAGACTAGCGAATGAGCAGTTCTTC
TRBD2,TRBJ2-1,TRBV18,.,CASSPLLSAGDLNEQFF,TGTGCCAGCTCACCCCTACTGTCAGCGGGAGACCTTAATGAGCAGTTCTTC
.,TRBJ1-1,TRBV12-3/TRBV12-4,.,CASSADRYTEAFF,TGTGCCAGCAGCGCCGACAGATACACTGAAGCTTTCTTT
TRBD2,TRBJ2-7,TRBV27,once,CASSGSGRDEQYF,TGTGCCAGCAGCGGAAGCGGGAGGGACGAGCAGTACTTC
.,TRBJ1-6,TRBV20-1,many,CSASQARSPLHF,TGCAGTGCTAGCCAAGCTAGATCACCCCTCCACTTT
TRBD2,TRBJ2-3,TRBV7-2,few,CASSLAIGSGGTDTQYF,TGTGCCAGCAGCTTAGCGATAGGTAGCGGGGGCACAGATACGCAGTATTTT
.,TRBJ2-1,TRBV18,.,CASSSSVRRSYNEQFF,TGTGCCAGCTCCTCGTCGGTACGACGCTCCTACAATGAGCAGTTCTTC
TRBD1,TRBJ1-3,TRBV4-3,few,CASSQQHRGLGNTIYF,TGCGCCAGCAGCCAGCAACACAGGGGGCTCGGAAACACCATATATTTT
.,TRBJ2-2,TRBV12-3/TRBV12-4,.,CASILFGELFF,TGTGCCAGCATCCTCTTTGGGGAGCTGTTTTTT
.,TRBJ2-7,TRBV6-5,.,CASSYSGRREYEQYF,TGTGCCAGCAGTTACTCCGGGAGAAGGGAGTACGAGCAGTACTTC
TRBD1,TRBJ1-2,TRBV6-4,.,CASTPSQGGNYGYTF,TGTGCCAGCACCCCTTCGCAGGGGGGAAACTATGGCTACACCTTC
TRBD2,TRBJ2-7,TRBV6-2/TRBV6-3,.,CASTPSGRAHEQYF,TGTGCCAGCACACCTAGCGGGAGGGCCCACGAGCAGTACTTC
.,TRBJ2-3,TRBV20-1,few,CSASLAQGSVSTTDTQYF,TGCAGTGCTAGTCTGGCTCAGGGGTCGGTGTCGACCACAGATACGCAGTATTTT
TRBD2,TRBJ2-1,TRBV4-2,.,CASSQGGLAESYNEQFF,TGTGCCAGCAGCCAAGGGGGACTAGCGGAGTCCTACAATGAGCAGTTCTTC
TRBD1,TRBJ1-1,TRBV4-1,.,CASSQPQGYTEAFF,TGCGCCAGCAGCCAACCACAGGGGTACACTGAAGCTTTCTTT
.,TRBJ2-7,TRBV5-1,.,CASSVDVFYEQYF,TGCGCCAGCAGCGTGGACGTCTTCTACGAGCAGTACTTC
.,TRBJ2-1,TRBV7-9,many,CASSLNGEQFF,TGTGCCAGCAGCCTAAACGGTGAGCAGTTCTTC
TRBD2,TRBJ2-3,TRBV11-2,few,CASSLGTSGPSTDTQYF,TGTGCCAGCAGCTTAGGGACTAGCGGCCCTAGCACAGATACGCAGTATTTT
.,TRBJ2-1,TRBV7-8,few,CASRARGLAVLTNEQFF,TGTGCCAGCAGAGCCAGGGGGCTAGCGGTACTTACGAATGAGCAGTTCTTC
.,TRBJ2-5,TRBV4-3,few,CASSQDFTGWETQYF,TGCGCCAGCAGCCAAGATTTTACGGGGTGGGAGACCCAGTACTTC
.,TRBJ2-5,TRBV6-1,.,CASRSRGPETQYF,TGTGCCAGCAGGTCTCGGGGGCCGGAGACCCAGTACTTC
.,TRBJ2-3,TRBV5-5,.,CASSFFSGTDTQYF,TGTGCCAGCAGCTTTTTTTCGGGCACAGATACGCAGTATTTT
.,TRBJ2-1,TRBV7-3,few,CASSLTRAHEQFF,TGTGCCAGCAGCTTGACTCGGGCGCATGAGCAGTTCTTC
TRBD2,TRBJ2-7,TRBV20-1,few,CSARATSGRSYEQYF,TGCAGTGCTAGAGCGACTAGCGGGAGAAGCTACGAGCAGTACTTC
TRBD1,TRBJ2-7,TRBV4-3,few,CASSQRQGPFYYEQYF,TGCGCCAGCAGCCAACGACAGGGGCCCTTCTACTACGAGCAGTACTTC
TRBD1,TRBJ1-1,TRBV11-2,few,CASSLPRQGMKTEAFF,TGTGCCAGCAGCTTACCCCGACAGGGGATGAAAACTGAAGCTTTCTTT
.,TRBJ2-7,TRBV10-2,.,CASSDRTLMEQYF,TGCGCCAGCAGTGACAGGACCCTGATGGAGCAGTACTTC
.,TRBJ2-7,TRBV5-1,few,CASSLSASAGSYEQYF,TGCGCCAGCAGCTTGTCTGCTTCGGCGGGTTCCTACGAGCAGTACTTC
TRBD2,TRBJ2-1,TRBV29-1,many,CSVTSGFYNEQFF,TGCAGCGTCACTAGCGGATTCTACAATGAGCAGTTCTTC
TRBD1,TRBJ2-7,TRBV6-1,.,CASSNSGGGGSYEQYF,TGTGCCAGCTCCAACTCAGGGGGCGGCGGATCCTACGAGCAGTACTTC
TRBD1,TRBJ2-7,TRBV5-1,many,CASSSIQGPSYEQYF,TGCGCCAGCAGCTCTATACAGGGGCCCTCCTACGAGCAGTACTTC
TRBD2,TRBJ2-1,TRBV6-1,.,CASGGGGGEQFF,TGTGCCAGCGGGGGTGGGGGGGGTGAGCAGTTCTTC
.,TRBJ2-4,TRBV2,.,CASRVTKNIQYF,TGTGCCAGCAGGGTGACCAAAAACATTCAGTACTTC
TRBD1,TRBJ1-5,TRBV20-1,many,CSASLTGAYQPQHF,TGCAGTGCTAGTCTGACAGGGGCCTATCAGCCCCAGCATTTT
TRBD1,TRBJ2-1,TRBV7-9,many,CASSPGQGGWNEQFF,TGTGCCAGCAGCCCGGGACAGGGAGGTTGGAATGAGCAGTTCTTC